This T cell receptor (beta chain) is drawn from a study of blood T cell repertoires in COVID-19. Study-wide context: T cells, B-cell-depleted T cells, or PBMCs supplied cDNA or gDNA.

Assay: immunoSEQ multiplex PCR; the TCRdb copy retains only in-frame clones and omits some. The repertoire has some 17,000 clones, about 80% of them found once; the top ten carry roughly 9.6%. V lost 6 bases, J lost 10 bases, and 6 bases stayed unmatched. The CDR3 totals 13 residues. Per germline, CDR1 MNHEY and CDR2 SMNVEV (reference sequence). This chain connects TRBV27 to TRBJ1-6; 7 nucleotides line up with TRBD1. Sequenced sample: peripheral blood. The TCR was taken from a man of 80 years or more with acute or convalescent COVID-19. In nucleotides, the CDR3 is TGTGCCAGCAGAGGGGGCGCGGGATCACCCCTCCACTTT. Translating it yields CASRGGAGSPLHF.